This T cell receptor (beta chain) appears in the sequencing data of a study of T cell repertoires in aging, cancer and after chemotherapy. Study-level information: Donor ages fell into six groups from 30 or younger up to 70 or older. Clear clonal overlap appeared across healthy donor samples taken over several months to years. Study results and limitations: Healthy donors lost TCR diversity with age mainly through richness, cancer patients through richness and evenness. Rebound thymic output was suggested by rising median generation probability during chemotherapy in each cancer cohort.

V was clipped by 2 bases and J by 1 base, with 5 bases between them. The CDR3 covers 13 residues. Multiplex touch-down PCR with TRB-A/B primers amplified rearranged V-D-J TRB sequences. TCRdb re-called the multiplex PCR reads with MiXCR, one entry per CDR3 protein. The sample shows over 6,000 distinct CDR3 sequences, approximately 35% of them seen only once. This clonotype was counted only a few times. The antigen is unknown. TCR beta rearrangements were amplified from peripheral blood genomic DNA. The sequencing sample was made of blood. The chain couples TRBV12-3 or TRBV12-4 to TRBJ1-1; D gene uncertain. The origin of this receptor is a human donor in good health. CDR3: CASSLWENTEAFF. CDR3 coding DNA: TGTGCCAGCAGTTTATGGGAGAACACTGAAGCTTTCTTT.